This T cell receptor beta chain appears in the sequencing data of a study of T cell clones after liver transplantation (dated by TCRdb to the late 2010s). With respect to the entire study: Samples were obtained from ITN030ST, a randomized trial in which withdrawal of immunosuppression was attempted within 2 years of liver transplantation. Donor-reactive T cell clones were identified using TCRbeta sequencing after a pre-transplant mixed lymphocyte reaction and were then followed in post-transplant blood. As an antigen-independent comparator for donor-reactive sequences, third party-reactive TCRbeta sequences were also identified from pre-transplant MLRs. Of the eight recipients, a few were HCV-positive, while the remaining recipients had been transplanted for non-autoimmune, non-viral indications. No induction therapy was given to the subjects, and standard immunosuppression was administered until randomization at 12-24 months post-transplant. To count as tolerant, a recipient had to stay completely off immunosuppression for at least one year without liver enzymes climbing beyond twice the upper limit of normal. Blood samples were collected pre-transplant, pre-randomization before withdrawal, and post-randomization after either full withdrawal or failed withdrawal. The study cohort included 8 liver transplant recipients, of whom 3 were classified as tolerant and 5 as non-tolerant. Study-wide findings and limitations: The conclusions were preliminary, being limited by small, heterogeneous patient numbers and by non-standardized post-transplant time points. Because no allograft tissue specimens were available, donor-reactive T cells may have migrated into the graft instead of being deleted. In two subjects, low numbers of available donor cells limited the measurable donor-reactive repertoire. A greater decline was seen for donor-reactive sequences than for third party-reactive sequences, suggesting partial antigen-specific deletion unrelated to withdrawal success. After accounting for repertoire turnover, donor-reactive detection was significantly reduced in 7 of 8 subjects for CD4 and 8 of 8 for CD8. In 5 of 8 subjects, circulating donor-reactive CD4 TCRbeta sequences decreased significantly after transplant, regardless of tolerance or HCV status.

The CDR3 sequence holds 15 residues, the cysteine and phenylalanine included. The DNA shown is the 45-base CDR3, in frame from base 1. Reading the germline V gene gives CDR1 MDHEN and CDR2 SYDVKM. For this chain, trimming is 6 bases at the V end and 4 bases at the J end, and the number of junction bases without a gene match is 9. Frozen genomic DNA underwent high-throughput TCRbeta CDR3 sequencing by immunoSEQ, including PCR amplification, mapping, bias correction and internal controls. The study's processing was this. Only productive rearrangements were retained, with each unique TCRbeta sequence defined by its CDR3 nucleotide sequence together with its V and J gene. A sequence counted as donor-reactive only if the sequence showed at least 5-fold expansion in CFSE-low cells compared with unstimulated pre-transplant cells and had a frequency of at least 0.01%. Per-subject minimum frequency thresholds, based on the lowest-template unstimulated sample, ensured at least 90% detection power. Jensen-Shannon divergence between the top 1000 TCRbeta sequences after and before transplant was used to measure repertoire turnover. Two-sided Fisher's exact tests were used to test for changes in how often donor-reactive sequences were detected. This immuneACCESS table, as held by TCRdb, lists in-frame sequences with V and J called but not all clones. Of the missing ones, under half trace to an unresolved V gene in checked studies; the others have no known cause. The V and J calls and clone size were taken over from that table, and D and trimming were inferred from the DNA. Counted in this sample were around 9,100 clones; almost 80% of them appeared once. About 17% of the sample is taken by the ten largest.

This clone occurred a few times. No antigen is known for it. No per-base quality is available; no much larger clone lies one base away. The time point label corresponds to: pre-transplant. Thawed unstimulated PBMCs were stained for CD3, CD4 and CD8 and FACS-sorted into CD3+CD4+ and CD3+CD8+ populations. Each of the 8 studied subjects was randomized to immunosuppression withdrawal. Genomic DNA was isolated with the Qiagen DNeasy Blood and Tissue Kit. This sequence was found in a human donor who received a liver transplant. The chain is made from TRBV28 and TRBJ1-5, with 7 central nucleotides matching TRBD1. Sequenced material: CD8+ T cells from blood, taken before liver transplant. The DNA is TGTGCCAGCAGCCCCGGGACAGCGACGAATCAGCCCCAGCATTTT. It translates as CASSPGTATNQPQHF.